The count of the clone carrying this T cell receptor (beta chain) is one. The antigen is unknown. These data are taken from a study of human thymus T cells. General observations from the study: Biased V and J segment usage appeared in thymus and peripheral blood.

Sequencing used immunoSEQ multiplex PCR; TCRdb keeps in-frame clones, though not all of them. The table includes some 46,000 clones, more than 85% detected once. Serving as donors were healthy Finnish infants, each of whom was having open corrective surgery for congenital heart defects. During surgery, about 0.45-1 mL peripheral blood was drawn from four of eight donors. Genomic DNA was extracted from every available blood leukocyte. Germline CDR1 MNHNS, CDR2 SASEGT. The CDR3 length is 13 residues. Trimming removed 6 bases from V and 5 bases from J, with 13 bases in between. Source material: blood. This receptor was taken from a girl under three years old with a congenital heart defect but otherwise immunologically healthy. The chain links TRBV6-1 to TRBJ2-5; D could derive from TRBD1 or TRBD2 (5 bases each). The CDR3 sequence: CASSTRERETQYF. Here the CDR3 DNA reads TGTGCCAGCAGCACCAGGGAGAGGGAGACCCAGTACTTC.